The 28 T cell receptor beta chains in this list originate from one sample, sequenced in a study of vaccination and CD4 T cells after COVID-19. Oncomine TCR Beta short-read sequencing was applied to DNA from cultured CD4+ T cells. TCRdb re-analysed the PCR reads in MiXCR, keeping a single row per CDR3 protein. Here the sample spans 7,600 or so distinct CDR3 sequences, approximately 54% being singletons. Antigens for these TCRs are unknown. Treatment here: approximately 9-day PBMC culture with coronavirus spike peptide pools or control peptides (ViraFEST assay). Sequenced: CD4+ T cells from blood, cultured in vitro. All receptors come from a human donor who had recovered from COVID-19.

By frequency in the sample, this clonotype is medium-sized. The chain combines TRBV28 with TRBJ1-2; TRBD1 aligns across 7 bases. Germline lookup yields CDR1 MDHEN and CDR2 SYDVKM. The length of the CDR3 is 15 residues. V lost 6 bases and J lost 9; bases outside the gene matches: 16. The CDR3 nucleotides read TGTGCCAGCAGCACCACCAGGACAGGTTGGGTTAGCTACACCTTC. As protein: CASSTTRTGWVSYTF.

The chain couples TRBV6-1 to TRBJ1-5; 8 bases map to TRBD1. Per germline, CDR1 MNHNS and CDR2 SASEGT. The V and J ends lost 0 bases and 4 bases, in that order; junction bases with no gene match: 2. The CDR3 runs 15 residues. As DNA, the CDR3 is TGTGCCAGCAGTGAAGCGACAGGGGCAAATCAGCCCCAGCATTTT. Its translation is CASSEATGANQPQHF.

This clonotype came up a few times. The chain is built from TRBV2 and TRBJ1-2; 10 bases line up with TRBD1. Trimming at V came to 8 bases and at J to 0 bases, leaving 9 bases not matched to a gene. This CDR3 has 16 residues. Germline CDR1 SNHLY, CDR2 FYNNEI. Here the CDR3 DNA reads TGTGCCAGCGGACTTAGACAGGGGGCAGCTAACTATGGCTACACCTTC. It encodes CASGLRQGAANYGYTF.

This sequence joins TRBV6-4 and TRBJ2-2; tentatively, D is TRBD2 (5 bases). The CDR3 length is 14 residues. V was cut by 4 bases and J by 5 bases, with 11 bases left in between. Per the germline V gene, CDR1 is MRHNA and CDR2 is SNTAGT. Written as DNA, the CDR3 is TGTGCCAGCAGTGCGTCGGGGAGTACCGGGGAGCTGTTTTTT. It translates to CASSASGSTGELFF.

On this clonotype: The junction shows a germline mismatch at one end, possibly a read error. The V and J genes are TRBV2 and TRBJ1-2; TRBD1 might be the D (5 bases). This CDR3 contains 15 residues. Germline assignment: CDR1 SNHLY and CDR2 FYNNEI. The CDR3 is CVSRRGQGASYGYTF. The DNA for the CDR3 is TGTGTCAGCAGAAGGGGCCAAGGGGCATCCTATGGCTACACCTTC.

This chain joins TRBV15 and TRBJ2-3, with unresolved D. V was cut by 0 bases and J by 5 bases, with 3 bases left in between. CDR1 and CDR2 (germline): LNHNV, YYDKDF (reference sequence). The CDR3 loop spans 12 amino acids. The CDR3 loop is CATSRDLDTQYF. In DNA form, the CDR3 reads TGTGCCACCAGCAGAGATTTAGATACGCAGTATTTT. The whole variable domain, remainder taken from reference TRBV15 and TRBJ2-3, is DAMVIQNPRYQVTQFGKPVTLSCSQTLNHNVMYWYQQKSSQAPKLLFHYYDKDFNNEADTPDNFQSRRPNTSFCFLDIRSPGLGDTAMYLCATSRDLDTQYFGPGTRLTVL.

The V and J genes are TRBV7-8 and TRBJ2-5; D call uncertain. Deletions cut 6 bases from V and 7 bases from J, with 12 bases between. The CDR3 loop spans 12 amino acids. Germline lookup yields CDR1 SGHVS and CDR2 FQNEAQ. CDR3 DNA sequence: TGTGCCAGCAGTGGGAATTCGGCGACCCAGTACTTC. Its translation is CASSGNSATQYF.

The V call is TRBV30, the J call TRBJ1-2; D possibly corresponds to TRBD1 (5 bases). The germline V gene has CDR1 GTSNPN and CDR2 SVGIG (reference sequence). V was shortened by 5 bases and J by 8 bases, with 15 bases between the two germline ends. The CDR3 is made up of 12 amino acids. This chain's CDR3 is CAWEQGVKGYTF. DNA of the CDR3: TGTGCCTGGGAGCAGGGTGTGAAGGGCTACACCTTC.

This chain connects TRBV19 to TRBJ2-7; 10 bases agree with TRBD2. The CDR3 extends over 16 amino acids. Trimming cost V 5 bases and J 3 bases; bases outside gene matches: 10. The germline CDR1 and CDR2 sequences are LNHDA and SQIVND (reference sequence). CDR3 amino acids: CASSSRRLAGSYEQYF. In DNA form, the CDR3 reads TGTGCCAGTAGTTCGAGAAGACTAGCGGGTAGCTACGAGCAGTACTTC.

The CDR3 loop is CASSLTGRTPGRGDTQYF. For the CDR3, the DNA is TGTGCCAGCAGCTTAACGGGGAGGACCCCTGGGCGGGGAGATACGCAGTATTTT. The chain uses TRBV7-3 and TRBJ2-3; TRBD2 might be the D (6 bases). CDR1 is SGHTA and CDR2 is FQGTGA in the germline V gene. The CDR3 length is 18 residues. V gave up 0 bases and J gave up 5 bases, with 21 bases separating them. The complete variable domain, with remaining parts taken from reference TRBV7-3 and TRBJ2-3, reads GAGVSQTPSNKVTEKGKYVELRCDPISGHTALYWYRQSLGQGPEFLIYFQGTGAADDSGLPNDRFFAVRPEGSVSTLKIQRTERGDSAVYLCASSLTGRTPGRGDTQYFGPGTRLTVL.

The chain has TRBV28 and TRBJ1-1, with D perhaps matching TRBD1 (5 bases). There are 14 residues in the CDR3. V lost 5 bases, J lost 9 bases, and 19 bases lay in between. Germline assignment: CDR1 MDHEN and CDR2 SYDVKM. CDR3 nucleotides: TGTGCCAGCAGTACATCCAGGGATTCGAGTAAAGCTTTCTTT. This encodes CASSTSRDSSKAFF.

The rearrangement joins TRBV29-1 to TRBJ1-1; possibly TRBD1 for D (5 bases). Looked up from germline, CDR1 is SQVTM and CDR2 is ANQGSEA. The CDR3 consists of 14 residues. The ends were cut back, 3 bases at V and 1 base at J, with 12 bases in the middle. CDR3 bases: TGCAGCGTTGAGGCGGGGCGGGGGAACACTGAAGCTTTCTTT. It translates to CSVEAGRGNTEAFF.

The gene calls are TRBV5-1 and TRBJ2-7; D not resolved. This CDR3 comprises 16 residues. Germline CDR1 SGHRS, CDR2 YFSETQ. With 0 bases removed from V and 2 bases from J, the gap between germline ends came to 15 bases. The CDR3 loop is CASSLGPARVAYEQYF. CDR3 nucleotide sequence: TGCGCCAGCAGCTTGGGCCCAGCGCGAGTCGCCTACGAGCAGTACTTC.

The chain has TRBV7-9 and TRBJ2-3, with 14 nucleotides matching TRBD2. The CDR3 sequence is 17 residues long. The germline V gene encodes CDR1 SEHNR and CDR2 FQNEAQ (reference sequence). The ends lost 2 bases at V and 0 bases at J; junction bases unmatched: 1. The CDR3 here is CASSLRLAGGSTDTQYF. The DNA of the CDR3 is TGTGCCAGCAGCTTAAGACTAGCGGGAGGGAGCACAGATACGCAGTATTTT.

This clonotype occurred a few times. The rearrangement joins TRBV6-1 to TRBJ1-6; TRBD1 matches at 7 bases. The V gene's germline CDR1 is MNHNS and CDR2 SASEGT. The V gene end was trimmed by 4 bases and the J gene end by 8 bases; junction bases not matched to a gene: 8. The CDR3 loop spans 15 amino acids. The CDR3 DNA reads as TGTGCCAGCAGTGGGACCCGGCAGGGGGATTCACCCCTCCACTTT. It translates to CASSGTRQGDSPLHF.

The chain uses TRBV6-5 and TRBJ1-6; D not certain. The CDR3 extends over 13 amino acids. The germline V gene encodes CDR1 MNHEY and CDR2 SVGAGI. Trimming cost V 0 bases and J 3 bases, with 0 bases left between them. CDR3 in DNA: TGTGCCAGCAGTTACTCCTATAATTCACCCCTCCACTTT. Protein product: CASSYSYNSPLHF.

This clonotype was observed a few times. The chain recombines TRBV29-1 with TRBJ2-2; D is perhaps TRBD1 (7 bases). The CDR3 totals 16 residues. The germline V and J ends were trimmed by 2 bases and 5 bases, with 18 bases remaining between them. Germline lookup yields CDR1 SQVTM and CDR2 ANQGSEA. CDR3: CSVEQGGGRNTGELFF. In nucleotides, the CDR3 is TGCAGCGTTGAACAGGGGGGTGGGCGGAATACCGGGGAGCTGTTTTTT.

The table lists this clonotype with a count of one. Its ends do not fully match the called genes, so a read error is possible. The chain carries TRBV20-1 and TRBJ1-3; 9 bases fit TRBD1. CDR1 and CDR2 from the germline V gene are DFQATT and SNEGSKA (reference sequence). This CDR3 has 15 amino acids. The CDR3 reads CSSRRTGALGNTIYF. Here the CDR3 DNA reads TGCAGTTCTAGACGGACAGGGGCGCTAGGAAACACCATATATTTT.

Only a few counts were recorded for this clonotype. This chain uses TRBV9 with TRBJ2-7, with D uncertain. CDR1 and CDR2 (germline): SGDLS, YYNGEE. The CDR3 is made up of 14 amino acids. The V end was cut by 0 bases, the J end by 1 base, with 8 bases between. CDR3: CASSVAGTSYEQYF. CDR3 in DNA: TGTGCCAGCAGCGTAGCGGGCACGTCCTACGAGCAGTACTTC.

CDR3 loop: CASRVPATYEQYF. In DNA, the CDR3 is TGTGCCAGCAGAGTCCCTGCGACCTACGAGCAGTACTTC. The rearrangement uses TRBV6-2 or TRBV6-3 and TRBJ2-7; D remains ambiguous. V lost 6 bases, J lost 2 bases, and 11 bases lay in between. The CDR3 is 13 residues long. The V gene's germline CDR1 is MNHEY and CDR2 SVGEGT.

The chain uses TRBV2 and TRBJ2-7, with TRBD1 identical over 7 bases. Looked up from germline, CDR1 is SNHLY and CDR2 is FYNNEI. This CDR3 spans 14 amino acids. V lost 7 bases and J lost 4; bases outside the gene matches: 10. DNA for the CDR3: TGTGCCAGCAAAAACAGGGGCTCTTCGTACGAGCAGTACTTC. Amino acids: CASKNRGSSYEQYF. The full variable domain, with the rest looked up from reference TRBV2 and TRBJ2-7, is EPEVTQTPSHQVTQMGQEVILRCVPISNHLYFYWYRQILGQKVEFLVSFYNNEISEKSEIFDDQFSVERPDGSNFTLKIRSTKLEDSAMYFCASKNRGSSYEQYFGPGTRLTVT.

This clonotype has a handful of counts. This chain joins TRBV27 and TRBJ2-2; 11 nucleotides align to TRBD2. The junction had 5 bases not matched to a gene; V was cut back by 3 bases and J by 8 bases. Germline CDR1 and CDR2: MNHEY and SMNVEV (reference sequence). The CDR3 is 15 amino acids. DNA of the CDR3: TGTGCCAGCAGTTTTACTAGCGGGAGCGGAGGGGAGCTGTTTTTT. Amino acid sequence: CASSFTSGSGGELFF.

The CDR3 is CSATRQAPSSYEQYF. The CDR3 nucleotides are TGCAGTGCTACCCGACAGGCCCCATCGTCCTACGAGCAGTACTTC. The chain carries TRBV20-1 and TRBJ2-7; perhaps TRBD1 as D (6 bases). CDR3 length: 15 amino acids. With 4 bases removed from V and 1 base from J, the gap between germline ends came to 17 bases. CDR1 DFQATT and CDR2 SNEGSKA come from the germline V gene (reference sequence).

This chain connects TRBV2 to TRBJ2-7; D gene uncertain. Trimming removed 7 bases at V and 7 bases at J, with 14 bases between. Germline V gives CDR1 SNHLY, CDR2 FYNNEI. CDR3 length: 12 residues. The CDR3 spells CASIRQMGEQYF. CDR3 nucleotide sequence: TGTGCCAGCATCAGGCAGATGGGGGAGCAGTACTTC.

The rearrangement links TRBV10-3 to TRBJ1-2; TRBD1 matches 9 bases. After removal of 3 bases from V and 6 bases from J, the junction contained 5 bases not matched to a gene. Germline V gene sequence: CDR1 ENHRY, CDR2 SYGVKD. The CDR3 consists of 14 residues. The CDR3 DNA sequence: TGTGCCATCAGTGAAGCCGGGACAGGGAATGGCTACACCTTC. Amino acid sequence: CAISEAGTGNGYTF.

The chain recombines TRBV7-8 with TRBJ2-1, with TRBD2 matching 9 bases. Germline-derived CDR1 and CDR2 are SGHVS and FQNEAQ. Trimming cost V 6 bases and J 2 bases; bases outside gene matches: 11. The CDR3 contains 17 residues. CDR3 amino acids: CASSGRLAVFPYNEQFF. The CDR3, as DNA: TGTGCCAGCAGTGGCCGACTAGCGGTATTTCCCTACAATGAGCAGTTCTTC. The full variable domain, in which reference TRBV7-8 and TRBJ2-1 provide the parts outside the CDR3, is GAGVSQSPRYKVAKRGQDVALRCDPISGHVSLFWYQQALGQGPEFLTYFQNEAQLDKSGLPSDRFFAERPEGSVSTLKIQRTQQEDSAVYLCASSGRLAVFPYNEQFFGPGTRLTVL.

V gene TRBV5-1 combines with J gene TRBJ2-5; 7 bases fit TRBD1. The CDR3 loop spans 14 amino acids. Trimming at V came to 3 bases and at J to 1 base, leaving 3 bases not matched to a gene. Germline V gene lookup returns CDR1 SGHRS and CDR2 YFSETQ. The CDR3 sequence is CASSSTGAQETQYF. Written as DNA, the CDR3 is TGCGCCAGCAGCTCAACAGGGGCCCAAGAGACCCAGTACTTC.

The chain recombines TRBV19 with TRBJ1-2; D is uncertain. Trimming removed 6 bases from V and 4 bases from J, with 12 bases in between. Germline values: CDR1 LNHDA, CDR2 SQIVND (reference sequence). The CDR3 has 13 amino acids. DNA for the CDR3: TGTGCCAGTAGGGAAGGGATAACCTATGGCTACACCTTC. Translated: CASREGITYGYTF.